This is a list of T cell receptor beta chains from one sample in a study of T-cell reconstitution after alpha-beta-depleted transplantation in children. TCRdb analysed the PCR reads with MiXCR anew, one entry per CDR3 protein. Here the sample spans about a million distinct CDR3 sequences, roughly 29% being singletons. Sequencing used PBMCs, mostly from graft donor cells, obtained 360 days after TCRalphabeta/CD19-depleted stem cell transplant. Receptor source: a boy in the first two years of life who had a stem cell transplant for SCID, so the T cells may come from the graft donor. The CDR3 runs from the conserved cysteine through the conserved F or W. A D gene is named only where the DNA matches it firmly. Only some rows state a clone size, as once, few, many or a class for expanded clones.

CDR3	DNA	length	size	D	V	J
CASSPSGTGSSEQYF	TGCGCCAGCAGCCCATCAGGGACAGGATCGTCCGAGCAGTACTTC	15	-	TRBD1	TRBV4-1	TRBJ2-7
CASTRTSGPQETQYF	TGTGCCAGCACCCGGACTAGCGGGCCCCAAGAGACCCAGTACTTC	15	-	TRBD2	TRBV6-1	TRBJ2-5
CASSLAPGRYEQYF	TGTGCCAGCAGTTTAGCCCCAGGGAGGTACGAGCAGTACTTC	14	once	-	TRBV28	TRBJ2-7
CASSPPTSNTQYF	TGTGCCAGCAGCCCACCTACTAGCAATACGCAGTATTTT	13	-	-	TRBV9	TRBJ2-3
CASLGLAGGPLNTGELFF	TGTGCCAGCCTAGGACTAGCGGGGGGGCCGTTGAACACCGGGGAGCTGTTTTTT	18	-	TRBD2	TRBV12-3/TRBV12-4	TRBJ2-2
CSVEEIYGYTF	TGCAGCGTTGAGGAGATCTATGGCTACACCTTC	11	-	-	TRBV29-1	TRBJ1-2
CASGYGLAGGSTDTQYF	TGTGCCAGCGGCTACGGACTAGCGGGGGGTAGCACAGATACGCAGTATTTT	17	once	TRBD2	TRBV6-5	TRBJ2-3
CSARGDPGGYYGYTF	TGCAGTGCTAGAGGGGATCCCGGGGGATACTATGGCTACACCTTC	15	few	-	TRBV20-1	TRBJ1-2
CASSLTGGPSETQYF	TGTGCCAGCAGCTTGACAGGGGGCCCCTCGGAGACCCAGTACTTC	15	-	TRBD1	TRBV12-3/TRBV12-4	TRBJ2-5
CASNGVYEQYF	TGTGCCAGCAATGGGGTATACGAGCAGTACTTC	11	few	-	TRBV2	TRBJ2-7
CASSTTRGRNTEAFF	TGTGCCAGCAGTACAACCAGGGGAAGGAACACTGAAGCTTTCTTT	15	-	-	TRBV12-3/TRBV12-4	TRBJ1-1
CASSQEMRGGRGNEQFF	TGTGCCAGCAGCCAAGAGATGCGAGGGGGCCGGGGCAATGAGCAGTTCTTC	17	-	TRBD1	TRBV3-1	TRBJ2-1
CASSQDLPRLNTGELFF	TGCGCCAGCAGCCAAGATCTGCCCAGACTGAACACCGGGGAGCTGTTTTTT	17	few	-	TRBV4-1	TRBJ2-2
CASSIGQGFNQPQHF	TGTGCCAGTAGTATCGGCCAGGGCTTTAATCAGCCCCAGCATTTT	15	-	-	TRBV19	TRBJ1-5
CASSYRVPLETQYF	TGTGCCAGCAGTTACCGCGTCCCCTTAGAGACCCAGTACTTC	14	few	-	TRBV6-2/TRBV6-3	TRBJ2-5
CASSAGPWDTQYF	TGTGCCAGCAGCGCCGGGCCCTGGGATACGCAGTATTTT	13	-	-	TRBV7-8	TRBJ2-3
CASSSRTGADEKVFF	TGTGCCAGCAGCTCCCGGACAGGGGCGGATGAAAAAGTGTTTTTT	15	-	TRBD1	TRBV5-5	TRBJ1-4
CASSFSLAGDGADTQYF	TGCGCCAGCAGCTTTAGTCTAGCGGGGGATGGTGCAGATACGCAGTATTTT	17	-	TRBD2	TRBV5-1	TRBJ2-3
CASSWGRLRTDTQYF	TGTGCCAGCAGCTGGGGCCGACTCCGCACAGATACGCAGTATTTT	15	many	-	TRBV7-3	TRBJ2-3
CASSKGPASPTDTQYF	TGTGCCAGCAGTAAGGGACCCGCGAGCCCCACAGATACGCAGTATTTT	16	-	-	TRBV6-1	TRBJ2-3
CASSVEAEGGLKTQYF	TGTGCCAGCAGCGTAGAGGCGGAAGGAGGCCTGAAGACCCAGTACTTC	16	-	-	TRBV9	TRBJ2-5
CASSLGTAKGYGYTF	TGTGCCAGCAGCCTGGGGACAGCCAAGGGCTATGGCTACACCTTC	15	-	TRBD1	TRBV12-3/TRBV12-4	TRBJ1-2
CASSLEAEGLGNEQFF	TGTGCCAGCAGCTTGGAAGCAGAGGGGTTGGGCAATGAGCAGTTCTTC	16	-	-	TRBV5-5	TRBJ2-1
CASTDRVGEQYF	TGTGCCAGTACTGACCGCGTCGGCGAGCAGTACTTC	12	-	-	TRBV19	TRBJ2-7
CASSLGSTGEAYGTEAFF	TGTGCCAGCAGCTTAGGGTCGACAGGGGAAGCGTATGGCACTGAAGCTTTCTTT	18	-	TRBD1	TRBV11-2	TRBJ1-1
CASSRGGEAEAFF	TGTGCCAGCAGCCGCGGGGGCGAGGCTGAAGCTTTCTTT	13	few	-	TRBV5-5	TRBJ1-1
CASSQDYGPQHGLTGELFF	TGCGCCAGCAGCCAAGATTACGGGCCGCAACATGGATTAACCGGGGAGCTGTTTTTT	19	few	-	TRBV4-3	TRBJ2-2
CATGTQSNSPLHF	TGTGCCACAGGGACACAGAGTAATTCACCCCTCCACTTT	13	-	-	TRBV10-3	TRBJ1-6
CASSLQGRGNEQFF	TGTGCCAGCAGCTTACAGGGAAGGGGTAATGAGCAGTTCTTC	14	-	-	TRBV5-5	TRBJ2-1
CASSFSGIDEKLFF	TGTGCCAGCAGTTTTTCTGGGATTGATGAAAAACTGTTTTTT	14	-	-	TRBV28	TRBJ1-4
CASSFHEETGGTEAFF	TGTGCCAGCAGTTTCCACGAGGAAACAGGGGGCACTGAAGCTTTCTTT	16	few	TRBD1	TRBV12-3/TRBV12-4	TRBJ1-1
CASSGTGKANTEAFF	TGTGCCAGCAGTGGGACAGGGAAGGCGAACACTGAAGCTTTCTTT	15	few	TRBD1	TRBV2	TRBJ1-1
CSASLGGRPYEQYF	TGCAGTGCTAGCCTCGGGGGGCGGCCCTACGAGCAGTACTTC	14	-	-	TRBV20-1	TRBJ2-7
CSVRAQLAGSTGELFF	TGCAGCGTCCGGGCCCAACTAGCGGGGAGTACCGGGGAGCTGTTTTTT	16	few	TRBD2	TRBV29-1	TRBJ2-2
CASSSRPGFRETQYF	TGCGCCAGCAGCTCCAGGCCGGGGTTTAGAGAGACCCAGTACTTC	15	-	-	TRBV4-1	TRBJ2-5
CASSGQGAHYGYTF	TGCGCCAGCAGTGGGCAGGGGGCACACTATGGCTACACCTTC	14	few	TRBD1	TRBV5-1	TRBJ1-2
CASSGTTSSYNEQFF	TGTGCCAGCAGCGGTACAACTTCATCCTACAATGAGCAGTTCTTC	15	-	-	TRBV3-1	TRBJ2-1
CASSSRLAGGPHTDTQYF	TGTGCCAGCAGTTCCCGACTAGCGGGGGGGCCCCACACAGATACGCAGTATTTT	18	-	TRBD2	TRBV6-2/TRBV6-3	TRBJ2-3
CSVDGPTGRVEQFF	TGCAGCGTTGATGGGCCAACCGGTAGGGTTGAGCAGTTCTTC	14	-	-	TRBV29-1	TRBJ2-1
CASSVKQGAYEQYF	TGTGCCAGCAGTGTAAAACAGGGGGCTTACGAGCAGTACTTC	14	few	TRBD1	TRBV25-1	TRBJ2-7
CASSLEGVREQYF	TGCGCCAGCAGCTTGGAGGGGGTCCGCGAGCAGTACTTC	13	-	-	TRBV5-1	TRBJ2-7
CASIGGMSYNEQFF	TGTGCCAGCATCGGGGGGATGTCCTACAATGAGCAGTTCTTC	14	-	TRBD2	TRBV18	TRBJ2-1